Shown below are 8 T cell receptor beta chains from a single sample sequenced in a study of Ad26.COV2.S vaccination and SARS-CoV-2 variants. TCRdb's copy holds only in-frame clones and misses some; the assay was immunoSEQ multiplex PCR. The sample has over 400,000 clones; 92% are singletons. Treatment: some 19 received Ad26.COV2.S at low or high dose, single or two shots; five or six received placebo; per-sample allocation not given. Collection of samples fell on day 63 after the first vaccine or placebo injection. This specimen consisted of peripheral blood, obtained in a trial of Ad26.COV2.S vaccine versus placebo. The receptors shown here come from a person aged 18 to 65 who received the Ad26.COV2.S COVID-19 vaccine or a placebo.

This sequence joins TRBV5-1 and TRBJ1-6; 7 bases are a match to TRBD1. V lost 4 bases to trimming and J lost 6 bases; unmatched junction nucleotides: 7. This CDR3 region has 15 residues. Germline loops: CDR1 SGHRS, CDR2 YFSETQ. DNA for the CDR3: TGCGCCAGCAGCCCGGGAGACAGGGTTAATTCACCCCTCCACTTT. The encoded protein is CASSPGDRVNSPLHF.

The chain uses TRBV9 and TRBJ1-5; D is undetermined. CDR3 length equals 14 residues. The V gene lost 3 bases and the J gene lost 5 bases, with 12 bases spanning the gap. Germline V gene data show CDR1 as SGDLS and CDR2 as YYNGEE. The CDR3, as DNA: TGTGCCAGCAGCGAGGGATCGGTTCATCAGCCCCAGCATTTT. Protein product: CASSEGSVHQPQHF.

This chain connects TRBV4-3 to TRBJ2-3; 8 bases agree with TRBD1. J gave up 2 bases and V 3 bases, and 10 bases lay outside the gene matches. The length of the CDR3 is 17 residues. CDR1 and CDR2 from the germline V gene are LGHNA and YSLEER. In nucleotides, the CDR3 is TGCGCCAGCAGCCAGCAGTCGTGGACAGGGATCACAGATACGCAGTATTTT. Protein: CASSQQSWTGITDTQYF.

This sequence joins TRBV19 and TRBJ1-2; the match to TRBD1 covers 9 bases. In germline, CDR1 is LNHDA, CDR2 SQIVND (reference sequence). The CDR3 spans 14 residues. J gave up 4 bases and V 8 bases, and 8 bases lay outside the gene matches. The CDR3 loop is CASQRTGGIYGYTF. The CDR3 DNA is TGTGCCAGTCAGCGTACAGGGGGCATCTATGGCTACACCTTC.

The chain combines TRBV30 with TRBJ2-7; 7 bases are shared with TRBD2. The germline V gene encodes CDR1 GTSNPN and CDR2 SVGIG (reference sequence). The CDR3 extends over 14 amino acids. V lost 0 bases to trimming and J lost 2 bases; unmatched junction nucleotides: 4. The CDR3 DNA follows: TGTGCCTGGAGTGTCCGGGACTACACCTACGAGCAGTACTTC. Protein product: CAWSVRDYTYEQYF. Together with reference TRBV30 and TRBJ2-7, the CDR3 gives the full variable domain: SQTIHQWPATLVQPVGSPLSLECTVEGTSNPNLYWYRQAAGRGLQLLFYSVGIGQISSEVPQNLSASRPQDRQFILSSKKLLLSDSGFYLCAWSVRDYTYEQYFGPGTRLTVT.

V is TRBV5-1 and J is TRBJ2-1; D remains unclear. CDR1 is SGHRS, CDR2 YFSETQ, per germline. V was shortened by 4 bases and J by 2 bases, with 7 bases between the two germline ends. This CDR3 spans 13 amino acids. For the CDR3, the DNA is TGCGCCAGCAGCCCCGCAGCCTACAATGAGCAGTTCTTC. Encoded protein: CASSPAAYNEQFF. Combining the CDR3 with reference TRBV5-1 and TRBJ2-1 gives the whole variable domain KAGVTQTPRYLIKTRGQQVTLSCSPISGHRSVSWYQQTPGQGLQFLFEYFSETQRNKGNFPGRFSGRQFSNSRSEMNVSTLELGDSALYLCASSPAAYNEQFFGPGTRLTVL.

The V and J genes are TRBV6-2 or TRBV6-3 and TRBJ2-1, with 9 bases aligning to TRBD1. This CDR3 is built from 14 residues. J was trimmed by 4 bases and V by 6 bases; bases with no gene match: 4. Germline CDR1 and CDR2: MNHEY and SVGEGT. DNA of the CDR3: TGTGCCAGCAGCGGACAGGGGTTTTACAATGAGCAGTTCTTC. Residues: CASSGQGFYNEQFF.

This chain joins TRBV4-3 and TRBJ2-3, with D perhaps being TRBD1 or TRBD2 (5 bases each). CDR1 and CDR2 (germline): LGHNA, YSLEER. Trimming left V 1 base short and J 2 bases short, with 13 bases between. The CDR3 has 16 residues. The DNA for the CDR3 is TGCGCCAGCAGCCAAGCCCCGGGACGTTTCACAGATACGCAGTATTTT. Amino acids: CASSQAPGRFTDTQYF.